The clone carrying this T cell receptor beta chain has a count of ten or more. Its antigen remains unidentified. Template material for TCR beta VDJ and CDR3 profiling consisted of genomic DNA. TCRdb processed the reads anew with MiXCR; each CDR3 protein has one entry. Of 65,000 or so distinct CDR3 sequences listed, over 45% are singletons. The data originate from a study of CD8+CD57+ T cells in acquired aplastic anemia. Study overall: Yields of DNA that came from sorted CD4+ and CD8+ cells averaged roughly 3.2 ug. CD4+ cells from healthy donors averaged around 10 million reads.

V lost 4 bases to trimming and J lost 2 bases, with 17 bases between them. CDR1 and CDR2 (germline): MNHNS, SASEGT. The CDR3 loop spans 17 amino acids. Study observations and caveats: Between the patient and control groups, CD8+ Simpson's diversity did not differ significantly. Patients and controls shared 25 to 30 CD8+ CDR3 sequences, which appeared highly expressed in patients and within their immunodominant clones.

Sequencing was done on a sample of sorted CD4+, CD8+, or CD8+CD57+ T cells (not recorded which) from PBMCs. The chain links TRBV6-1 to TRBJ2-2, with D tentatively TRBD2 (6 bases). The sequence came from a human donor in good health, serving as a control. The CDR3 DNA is TGTGCCAGCAGTGTAACGGGACTGGCGGCAAACACCGGGGAGCTGTTTTTT. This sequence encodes CASSVTGLAANTGELFF.